This T cell receptor (beta chain) emerged from a study of beta chain features in type 1 diabetes. In the case of this clone: Other DNA sequences in the sample encode the same CDR3.

This CDR3 contains 11 residues. V lost 5 bases to trimming and J lost 3 bases, with 5 bases between them. The germline V gene has CDR1 SEHNR and CDR2 FQNEAQ (reference sequence). As every portion of the isolated RNA was reverse transcribed, the sequencing read expressed TCRB transcripts. Sequencing used immunoSEQ multiplex PCR; TCRdb keeps in-frame clones, though not all of them. This table holds 200,000 to 300,000 clones, about 63% found once. The V and J genes are TRBV7-9 and TRBJ2-7; no clear D. The receptor was isolated from a man aged 25 to 40 in good health. The sample taken for sequencing was naive CD4+ T cells from blood. The CDR3 coding sequence is TGTGCCAGCAGCCTCTACTACGAGCAGTACTTC. Translation: CASSLYYEQYF.